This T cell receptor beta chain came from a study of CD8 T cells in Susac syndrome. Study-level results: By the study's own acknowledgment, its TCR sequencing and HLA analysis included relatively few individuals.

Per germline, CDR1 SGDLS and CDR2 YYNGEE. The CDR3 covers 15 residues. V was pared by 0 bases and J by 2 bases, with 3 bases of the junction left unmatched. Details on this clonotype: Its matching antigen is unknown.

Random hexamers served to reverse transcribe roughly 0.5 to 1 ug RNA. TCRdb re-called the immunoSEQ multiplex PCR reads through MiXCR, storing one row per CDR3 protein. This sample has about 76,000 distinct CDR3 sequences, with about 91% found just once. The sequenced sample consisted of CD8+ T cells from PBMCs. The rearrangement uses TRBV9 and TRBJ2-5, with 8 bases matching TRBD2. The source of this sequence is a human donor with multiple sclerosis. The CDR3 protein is CASSVVAGSQETQYF. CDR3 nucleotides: TGTGCCAGCAGCGTAGTAGCGGGGAGTCAAGAGACCCAGTACTTC.